This T cell receptor (beta chain) is drawn from a study of T cell repertoires in cytomegalovirus infection. TCRdb independently ran MiXCR on the reads; one entry per CDR3 protein. Among approximately 250,000 distinct CDR3 sequences listed, approximately 22% were seen once. The CDR3 loop spans 17 amino acids. Germline assignment: CDR1 LGHNA and CDR2 YNFKEQ. Trimming left V 0 bases short and J 4 bases short, with 18 bases between. This clonotype originated in a human donor in good health (CMV status not recorded). Some clones in this sample may be carry-over from other donors' samples. Sequencing was carried out using CD8+ T cells from PBMCs. The V call is TRBV4-2, the J call TRBJ1-2, with D possibly TRBD1 on 5 matching bases. CDR3 DNA: TGTGCCAGCAGCCAAGATTGGGGGGTAAGCCTTGGCTATGGCTACACCTTC. This translates into CASSQDWGVSLGYGYTF.